Listed below are T cell receptor beta chains from one sample, sequenced in a study of high-grade serous ovarian cancer treatment subgroups. Libraries were prepared by immunoSEQ multiplex PCR; TCRdb keeps only in-frame clonotypes and omits some of them. This repertoire shows just over 35,000 clones, around 80% found once; its top ten account for about 3%. Sequenced: tumor tissue. These receptors came from a human donor with high-grade serous ovarian cancer. CDR3s include the opening cysteine and the closing phenylalanine or tryptophan. The D gene is left open where the match is weak. Part of the rows lack a size; the others show once, few, many or a class for expanded clones.

clone_size: few
j_call: TRBJ2-2
v_call: TRBV15
d_call: TRBD2
cdr3_nt: TGTGCCACCAGCAGGGGGCAACTAGCGGGAGGGGGTACCGGGGAGCTGTTTTTT
cdr3_aa: CATSRGQLAGGGTGELFF

clone_size: once
j_call: TRBJ2-3
v_call: TRBV5-6
d_call: .
cdr3_nt: TGTGCCAGCAGCCCCGGGGTGGACAGCACAGATACGCAGTATTTT
cdr3_aa: CASSPGVDSTDTQYF

clone_size: .
j_call: TRBJ1-3
v_call: TRBV5-5
d_call: .
cdr3_nt: TGTGCCAGCAGCTTGGAAGGAACAGCTCTCTCTGGAAACACCATATATTTT
cdr3_aa: CASSLEGTALSGNTIYF

clone_size: .
j_call: TRBJ2-5
v_call: TRBV7-3
d_call: .
cdr3_nt: TGTGCCAGCAGCCTTGGGCGCCAAGAGACCCAGTACTTC
cdr3_aa: CASSLGRQETQYF

clone_size: once
j_call: TRBJ2-7
v_call: TRBV5-5
d_call: TRBD2
cdr3_nt: TGTGCCAGCACATCCCGGACTAGCGGGAGCTACGAGCAGTACTTC
cdr3_aa: CASTSRTSGSYEQYF

clone_size: .
j_call: TRBJ1-4
v_call: TRBV28
d_call: .
cdr3_nt: TGTGCCAGCAGTTTAAGAGGGGAAAAACTGTTTTTT
cdr3_aa: CASSLRGEKLFF

clone_size: .
j_call: TRBJ2-1
v_call: TRBV7-9
d_call: TRBD2
cdr3_nt: TGTGCCAGCAGCATAGCAGCGGGAGCTCACAATGAGCAGTTCTTC
cdr3_aa: CASSIAAGAHNEQFF

clone_size: .
j_call: TRBJ2-1
v_call: TRBV19
d_call: .
cdr3_nt: TGTGCCAGTAGGTCTATCACTCGAAGACACAATGAGCAGTTCTTC
cdr3_aa: CASRSITRRHNEQFF

clone_size: .
j_call: TRBJ1-1
v_call: TRBV4-2
d_call: TRBD1
cdr3_nt: TGTGCCAGCAGCCAGGGGTGGCAGGGGGAACTGGAAGCTTTCTTT
cdr3_aa: CASSQGWQGELEAFF

clone_size: few
j_call: TRBJ2-1
v_call: TRBV15
d_call: .
cdr3_nt: TGTGCCACCACGACAGATTGGGGTGAGCAGTTCTTC
cdr3_aa: CATTTDWGEQFF

clone_size: .
j_call: TRBJ2-7
v_call: TRBV10-3
d_call: .
cdr3_nt: TGTGCCATCAGTGAAAGGGGCGACGAGCAGTACTTC
cdr3_aa: CAISERGDEQYF

clone_size: .
j_call: TRBJ1-2
v_call: TRBV28
d_call: .
cdr3_nt: TGTGCCAGCAGTTTCCCAGGGAACTATGGCTACACCTTC
cdr3_aa: CASSFPGNYGYTF

clone_size: .
j_call: TRBJ2-7
v_call: TRBV7-2
d_call: TRBD1
cdr3_nt: TGTGCCAGCAGCCAGGATATGTTGGGGGACAGGGCCGACTTC
cdr3_aa: CASSQDMLGDRADF

clone_size: once
j_call: TRBJ2-1
v_call: TRBV19
d_call: .
cdr3_nt: TGTGCCAGTAGTATAGATGGGAAAGGAAAAATCGGCTACAATGAGCAGTTCTTC
cdr3_aa: CASSIDGKGKIGYNEQFF

clone_size: .
j_call: TRBJ2-4
v_call: TRBV19
d_call: .
cdr3_nt: TGTGCCAGTAGTATCTGGACAGATTCTGGAAACATTCAGTACTTC
cdr3_aa: CASSIWTDSGNIQYF

clone_size: .
j_call: TRBJ2-3
v_call: TRBV7-9
d_call: TRBD2
cdr3_nt: TGTGCCAGCAGCTCAGGACTAGCGGGAGGGGCAGATACGCAGTATTTT
cdr3_aa: CASSSGLAGGADTQYF

clone_size: .
j_call: TRBJ2-5
v_call: TRBV7-2
d_call: .
cdr3_nt: TGTGCCAGCAGCTTCCCAAACCAAGAGACCCAGTACTTC
cdr3_aa: CASSFPNQETQYF

clone_size: .
j_call: TRBJ2-1
v_call: TRBV27
d_call: TRBD2
cdr3_nt: TGTGCCAGCAGTTTATACCGAGCGGGAGCCAATGAGCAGTTCTTC
cdr3_aa: CASSLYRAGANEQFF

clone_size: .
j_call: TRBJ2-5
v_call: TRBV5-5
d_call: .
cdr3_nt: TGTGCCAGCAGCACAAAAGGACACAGCCAAGAGACCCAGTACTTC
cdr3_aa: CASSTKGHSQETQYF

clone_size: .
j_call: TRBJ2-7
v_call: TRBV7-2
d_call: TRBD1
cdr3_nt: TGTGCCAGCAGCAAAACAGGGGGCACTTTAACCTACGAGCAGTACTTC
cdr3_aa: CASSKTGGTLTYEQYF

clone_size: .
j_call: TRBJ2-3
v_call: TRBV11-1
d_call: .
cdr3_nt: TGTGCCAGCAGCTTTCGGGCCCCAGATACGCAGTATTTT
cdr3_aa: CASSFRAPDTQYF

clone_size: few
j_call: TRBJ1-1
v_call: TRBV5-1
d_call: .
cdr3_nt: TGCGCCAGCAGCTCGGGTCCCGGGGACACTGAAGCTTTCTTT
cdr3_aa: CASSSGPGDTEAFF